This T cell receptor (beta chain) was sequenced in a study of T cells in Graves' hyperthyroidism and ophthalmopathy. In the study overall: Peripheral blood was collected at initial diagnosis, before any treatment.

Whole-study findings and limits: Progression to ophthalmopathy was predicted a median of approximately 6.4 months early. Most thyroid clonotypes expanded above 0.001 appeared in blood too.

CDR1 SNHLY and CDR2 FYNNEI come from the germline V gene. There are 13 residues in the CDR3. The ends were cut back, 5 bases at V and 0 bases at J, with 5 bases in the middle. Amplified TCR beta CDR3 regions derived from RNA transcripts. A set of HTBI primers served as the primers for a first-round RT-PCR of the TCR CDR3. TCRdb reprocessed the multiplex PCR reads with MiXCR, giving one entry per CDR3 protein. The sample lists about 300,000 distinct CDR3 sequences; roughly a fifth were seen once. More than 9.5 ml fresh peripheral blood yielded the PBMCs. This clonotype was counted ten times or more. Its antigen remains unidentified.

The receptor was isolated from a man aged 45-65 years with Graves' ophthalmopathy. The sample was blood. J is TRBJ1-3 and V is TRBV2; D remains ambiguous. CDR3 sequence (DNA): TGTGCCAGCAGTTGGGACTCTGGAAACACCATATATTTT. Translation: CASSWDSGNTIYF.